This TCR beta chain was captured by sequencing in a study of T cells in Graves' hyperthyroidism and ophthalmopathy. Hyperthyroidism in the patients, aged 18 to 65, was newly diagnosed and under 2 months in duration. Amplified TCR beta CDR3 regions came from RNA transcripts. An initial round of RT-PCR targeting the TCR CDR3 relied on the HTBI primer set. From the multiplex PCR reads, TCRdb called clonotypes with MiXCR, one entry per CDR3 protein. The repertoire consists of under 750,000 distinct CDR3 sequences, with about 19% occurring once and the leading ten covering roughly 17%. Study-wide findings and caveats: Model output signaled ophthalmopathy a median approximately six months ahead of onset. The majority of expanded thyroid clonotypes above 0.001 also appeared in blood.

The length of the CDR3 is 14 residues. V gave up 3 bases and J gave up 3 bases, with 9 bases separating them. This clonotype has at least ten counts. Its specificity is not known. The chain joins TRBV12-3 or TRBV12-4 to TRBJ2-1; no definite D call. The material sequenced was blood. The TCR originated in a woman in her forties or fifties with Graves' hyperthyroidism that later progressed to Graves' ophthalmopathy. The CDR3 loop reads CASSFSLSYNEQFF. The CDR3 nucleotides are TGTGCCAGCAGTTTTTCCCTTAGCTACAATGAGCAGTTCTTC.